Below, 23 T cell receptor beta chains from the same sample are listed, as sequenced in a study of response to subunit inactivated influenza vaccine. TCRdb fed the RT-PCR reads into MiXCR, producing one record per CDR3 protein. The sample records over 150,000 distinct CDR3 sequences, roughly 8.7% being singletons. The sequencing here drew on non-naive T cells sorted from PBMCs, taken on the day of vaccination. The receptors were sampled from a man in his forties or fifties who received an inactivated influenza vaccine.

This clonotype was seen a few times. The CDR3 coding sequence is TGTGCCAGCAGCCCAAGGCGGGGGGCGGTCACTGAAGCTTTCTTT. The encoded protein is CASSPRRGAVTEAFF. The J gene is TRBJ1-1, the V gene TRBV7-2; tentatively, D is TRBD1 (6 bases). Looked up from germline, CDR1 is SGHTA and CDR2 is FQGNSA. The V end was cut by 5 bases, the J end by 4 bases, with 17 bases between. This CDR3 has 15 amino acids. Using reference TRBV7-2 and TRBJ1-1 for the parts outside the CDR3, the full variable domain is GAGVSQSPSNKVTEKGKDVELRCDPISGHTALYWYRQSLGQGLEFLIYFQGNSAPDKSGLPSDRFSAERTGGSVSTLTIQRTQQEDSAVYLCASSPRRGAVTEAFFGQGTRLTVV.

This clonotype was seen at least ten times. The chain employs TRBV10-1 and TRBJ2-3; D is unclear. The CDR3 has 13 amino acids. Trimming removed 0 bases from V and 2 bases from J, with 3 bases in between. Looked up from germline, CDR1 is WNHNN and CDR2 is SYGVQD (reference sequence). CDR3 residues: CASSESYTDTQYF. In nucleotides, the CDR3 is TGCGCCAGCAGTGAGTCGTACACAGATACGCAGTATTTT.

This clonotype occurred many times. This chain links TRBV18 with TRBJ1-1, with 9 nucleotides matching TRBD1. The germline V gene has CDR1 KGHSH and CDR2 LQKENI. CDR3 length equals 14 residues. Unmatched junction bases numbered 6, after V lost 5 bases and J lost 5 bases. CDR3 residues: CASSGGQGRTEAFF. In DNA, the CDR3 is TGTGCCAGCTCAGGGGGACAGGGAAGGACTGAAGCTTTCTTT.

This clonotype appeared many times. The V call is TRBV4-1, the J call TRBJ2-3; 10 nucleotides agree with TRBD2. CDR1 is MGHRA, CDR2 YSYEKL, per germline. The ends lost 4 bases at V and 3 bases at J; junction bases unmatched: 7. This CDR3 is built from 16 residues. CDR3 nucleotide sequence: TGCGCCAGCAGCCGCCGAACTAGCGGGGTAACAGATACGCAGTATTTT. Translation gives CASSRRTSGVTDTQYF.

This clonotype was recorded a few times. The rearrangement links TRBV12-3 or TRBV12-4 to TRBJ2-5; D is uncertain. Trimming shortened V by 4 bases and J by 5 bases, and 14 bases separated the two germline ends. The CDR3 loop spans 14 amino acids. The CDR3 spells CASSYTGREETQYF. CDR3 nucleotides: TGTGCCAGCAGTTACACGGGCCGCGAGGAGACCCAGTACTTC.

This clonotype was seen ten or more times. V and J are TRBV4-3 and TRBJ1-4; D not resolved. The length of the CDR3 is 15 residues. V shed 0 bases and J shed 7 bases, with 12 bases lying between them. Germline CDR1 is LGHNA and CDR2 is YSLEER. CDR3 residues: CASSQDGGLGEKLFF. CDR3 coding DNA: TGCGCCAGCAGCCAAGATGGCGGTTTGGGTGAAAAACTGTTTTTT.

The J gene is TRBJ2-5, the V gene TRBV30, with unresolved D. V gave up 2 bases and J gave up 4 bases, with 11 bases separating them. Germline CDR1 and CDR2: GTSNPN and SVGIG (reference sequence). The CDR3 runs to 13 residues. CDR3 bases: TGTGCCTGGAGTTCGCTCCCGGGAGAGACCCAGTACTTC. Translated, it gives CAWSSLPGETQYF.

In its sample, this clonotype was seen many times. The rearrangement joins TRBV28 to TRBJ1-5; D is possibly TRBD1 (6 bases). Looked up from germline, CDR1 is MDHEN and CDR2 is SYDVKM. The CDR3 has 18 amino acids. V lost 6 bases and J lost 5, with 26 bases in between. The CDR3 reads CASRPAGGALGGYQPQHF. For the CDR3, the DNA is TGTGCCAGCAGACCCGCCGGGGGGGCGCTAGGGGGATATCAGCCCCAGCATTTT.

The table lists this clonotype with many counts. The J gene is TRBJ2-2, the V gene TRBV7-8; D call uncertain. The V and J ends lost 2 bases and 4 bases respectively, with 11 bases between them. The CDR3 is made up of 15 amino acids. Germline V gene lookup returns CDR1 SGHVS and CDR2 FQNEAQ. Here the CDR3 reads CASSLNGWATGELFF. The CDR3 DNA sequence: TGTGCCAGCAGCTTAAACGGGTGGGCCACCGGGGAGCTGTTTTTT.

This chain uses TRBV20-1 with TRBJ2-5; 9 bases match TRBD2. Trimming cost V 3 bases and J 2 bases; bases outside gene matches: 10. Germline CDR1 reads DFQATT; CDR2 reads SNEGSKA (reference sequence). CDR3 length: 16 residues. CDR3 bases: TGCAGTGCTAGGGCCTCACTAGCGGGTGGGCAAGAGACCCAGTACTTC. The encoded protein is CSARASLAGGQETQYF.

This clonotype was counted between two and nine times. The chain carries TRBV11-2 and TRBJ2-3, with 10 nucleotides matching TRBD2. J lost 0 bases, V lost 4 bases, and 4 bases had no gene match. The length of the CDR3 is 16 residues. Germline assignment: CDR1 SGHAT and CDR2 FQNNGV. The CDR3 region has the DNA TGTGCCAGCAGCTCTCAGACTAGCGGGAGCACAGATACGCAGTATTTT. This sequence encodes CASSSQTSGSTDTQYF.

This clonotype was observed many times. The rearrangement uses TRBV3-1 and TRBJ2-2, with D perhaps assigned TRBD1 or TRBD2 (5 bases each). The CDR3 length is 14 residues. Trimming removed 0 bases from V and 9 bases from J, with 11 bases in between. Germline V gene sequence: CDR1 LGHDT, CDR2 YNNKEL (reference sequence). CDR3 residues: CASSQDGTGRELFF. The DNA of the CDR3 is TGTGCCAGCAGCCAAGACGGGACGGGGAGGGAGCTGTTTTTT.

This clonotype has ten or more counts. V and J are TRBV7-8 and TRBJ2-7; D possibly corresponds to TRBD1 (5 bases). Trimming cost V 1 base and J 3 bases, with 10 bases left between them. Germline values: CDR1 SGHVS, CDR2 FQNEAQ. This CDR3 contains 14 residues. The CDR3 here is CASSLGRQIYEQYF. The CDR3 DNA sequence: TGTGCCAGCAGCTTAGGGAGACAGATCTACGAGCAGTACTTC.

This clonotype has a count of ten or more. The CDR3 here is CASSPSFISGGVFKSFSEQYF. CDR3 bases: TGTGCCAGCAGCCCCAGTTTTATATCGGGTGGAGTCTTTAAGTCGTTCTCCGAGCAGTACTTC. The chain couples TRBV6-2 or TRBV6-3 to TRBJ2-7; D unclear. Trimming pared 6 bases from V and 6 bases from J, leaving 39 bases between. CDR1 is MNHEY, CDR2 SVGEGT, per germline. The CDR3 runs to 21 residues.

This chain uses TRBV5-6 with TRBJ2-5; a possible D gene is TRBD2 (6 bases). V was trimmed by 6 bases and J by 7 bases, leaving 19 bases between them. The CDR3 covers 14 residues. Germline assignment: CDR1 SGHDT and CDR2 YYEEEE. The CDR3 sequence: CASTPPGGVGTQYF. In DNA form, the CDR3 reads TGTGCCAGCACCCCCCCTGGCGGGGTGGGGACCCAGTACTTC.

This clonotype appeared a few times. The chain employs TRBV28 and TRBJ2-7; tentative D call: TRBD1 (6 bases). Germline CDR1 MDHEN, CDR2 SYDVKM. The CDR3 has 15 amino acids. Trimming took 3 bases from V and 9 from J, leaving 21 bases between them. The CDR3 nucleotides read TGTGCCAGCAGTTTCCAGACAGGCGGCCTTCCAGGGCAGTACTTC. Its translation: CASSFQTGGLPGQYF.

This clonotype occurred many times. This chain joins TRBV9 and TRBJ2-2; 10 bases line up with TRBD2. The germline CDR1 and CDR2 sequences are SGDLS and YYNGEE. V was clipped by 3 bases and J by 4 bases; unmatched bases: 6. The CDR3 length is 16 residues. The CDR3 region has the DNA TGTGCCAGCAGCGACCTAGCGGGAGAGGGCACCGGGGAGCTGTTTTTT. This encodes CASSDLAGEGTGELFF.

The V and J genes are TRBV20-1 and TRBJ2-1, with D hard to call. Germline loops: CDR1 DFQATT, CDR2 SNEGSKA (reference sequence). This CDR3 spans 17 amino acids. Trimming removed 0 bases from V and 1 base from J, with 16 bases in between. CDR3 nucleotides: TGCAGTGCTAGAGATCCTCGGAAAATACGGTCCTACAATGAGCAGTTCTTC. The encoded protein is CSARDPRKIRSYNEQFF.

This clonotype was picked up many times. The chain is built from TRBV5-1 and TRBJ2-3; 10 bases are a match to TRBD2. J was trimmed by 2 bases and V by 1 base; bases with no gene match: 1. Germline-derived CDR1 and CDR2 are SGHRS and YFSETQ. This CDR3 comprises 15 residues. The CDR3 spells CASSLSGRDTDTQYF. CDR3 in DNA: TGCGCCAGCAGCTTGAGCGGGAGGGACACAGATACGCAGTATTTT.

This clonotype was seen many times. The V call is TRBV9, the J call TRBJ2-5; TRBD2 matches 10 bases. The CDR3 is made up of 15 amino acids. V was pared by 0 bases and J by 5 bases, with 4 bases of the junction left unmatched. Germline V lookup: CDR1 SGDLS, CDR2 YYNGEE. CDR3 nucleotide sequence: TGTGCCAGCAGCGTAGGACTAGCGGGCGTGGAGACCCAGTACTTC. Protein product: CASSVGLAGVETQYF.

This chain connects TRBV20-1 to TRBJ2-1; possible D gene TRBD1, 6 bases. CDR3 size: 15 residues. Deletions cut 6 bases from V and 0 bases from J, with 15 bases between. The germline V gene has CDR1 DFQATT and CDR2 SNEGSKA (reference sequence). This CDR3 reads CSAPEEGGSYNEQFF. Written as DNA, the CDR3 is TGCAGTGCCCCGGAGGAAGGGGGCTCCTACAATGAGCAGTTCTTC.

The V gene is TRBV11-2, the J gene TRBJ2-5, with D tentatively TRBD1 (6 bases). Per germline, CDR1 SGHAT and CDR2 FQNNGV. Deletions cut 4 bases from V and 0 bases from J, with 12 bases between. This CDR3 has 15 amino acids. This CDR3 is CASSWGRGYQETQYF. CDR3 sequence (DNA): TGTGCCAGCAGCTGGGGAAGGGGGTACCAAGAGACCCAGTACTTC.

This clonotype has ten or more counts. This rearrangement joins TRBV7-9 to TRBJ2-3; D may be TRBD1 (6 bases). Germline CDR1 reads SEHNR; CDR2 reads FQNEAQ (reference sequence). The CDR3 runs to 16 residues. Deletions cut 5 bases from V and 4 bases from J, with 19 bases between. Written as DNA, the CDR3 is TGTGCCAGCAGCCCCGCGAGGGGGATACTGGCAGATACGCAGTATTTT. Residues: CASSPARGILADTQYF.